These 12 T cell receptor beta chains originate from one sample sequenced in a study of blood T cells in healthy people across ages. Using a J-beta primer mix together with a sample-barcoded 5' primer, a second PCR was run for about 7 to 12 cycles. TCRdb analysed the 5' RACE reads with MiXCR anew, one entry per CDR3 protein. The table records some 1.8 million distinct CDR3 sequences, 30% to 40% of them present only once. Sequencing input: blood. The receptors stem from a human donor in good health.

This sequence joins TRBV20-1 and TRBJ2-2, with TRBD2 matching 10 bases. Looked up from germline, CDR1 is DFQATT and CDR2 is SNEGSKA (reference sequence). V was pared by 3 bases and J by 7 bases, with 11 bases of the junction left unmatched. The CDR3 runs to 16 residues. The CDR3 nucleotides are TGCAGTGCTAGTAGGCTAGCGGGGGCCCCGGGCGGGGAGCTGTTTTTT. Encoded protein: CSASRLAGAPGGELFF.

The chain couples TRBV20-1 to TRBJ1-1; D is perhaps TRBD1 (5 bases). Germline V gene data show CDR1 as DFQATT and CDR2 as SNEGSKA (reference sequence). This CDR3 is built from 13 residues. V lost 4 bases and J lost 10, with 19 bases in between. Here the CDR3 DNA reads TGCAGTGCTACGTGGGCAGGGTCGGGACGAGCTTTCTTT. The encoded protein is CSATWAGSGRAFF.

On this clonotype: An end of the junction does not agree with germline; a read error may underlie this. The J gene is TRBJ2-2, the V gene TRBV12-3 or TRBV12-4; D could derive from TRBD1 or TRBD2 (6 bases each). CDR3 length: 17 amino acids. The CDR3 reads CASSFPFGQGITGGLFF. The CDR3 DNA sequence: TGTGCCAGCAGCTTTCCCTTTGGGCAGGGGATCACCGGGGGGCTGTTTTTT.

This sequence joins TRBV6-2 or TRBV6-3 and TRBJ2-7; possible D gene TRBD1, 5 bases. CDR1 and CDR2 (germline): MNHEY, SVGEGT. The CDR3 has 14 residues. V dropped 2 bases and J dropped 5 bases, with 13 bases sitting between them. CDR3 residues: CASSYKKGPHEQYF. Written as DNA, the CDR3 is TGTGCCAGCAGTTACAAAAAGGGGCCCCACGAGCAGTACTTC.

This clonotype has a handful of counts. The chain joins TRBV5-1 to TRBJ2-7; no reliable D call. Germline CDR1 is SGHRS and CDR2 is YFSETQ. CDR3 length equals 13 residues. V lost 2 bases and J 3 bases, leaving 9 bases between the germline ends. CDR3 loop: CASSFASHYEQYF. The CDR3 DNA reads TGCGCCAGCAGCTTCGCATCACACTACGAGCAGTACTTC.

The chain carries TRBV12-5 and TRBJ1-1; D is undetermined. Per germline, CDR1 LGHNT and CDR2 FRNRAP. The V gene lost 7 bases and the J gene lost 3 bases, with 18 bases spanning the gap. The CDR3 is 15 amino acids. The CDR3 DNA sequence: TGTGCTAGTGCCGACCCGAAGGGAGCTCACACTGAAGCTTTCTTT. Its translation: CASADPKGAHTEAFF.

The rearrangement uses TRBV20-1 and TRBJ1-1; D might be TRBD1 (5 bases). V was clipped by 8 bases and J by 5 bases, with 24 bases between them. The CDR3 length is 15 residues. Germline CDR1 and CDR2: DFQATT and SNEGSKA (reference sequence). The CDR3 loop reads CSSQNPRVRKTEAFF. The CDR3 bases are TGCAGTTCTCAAAACCCCAGGGTGAGGAAGACTGAAGCTTTCTTT.

There are many counts of this clonotype. The rearrangement links TRBV15 to TRBJ2-7; D is ambiguous. V dropped 0 bases and J dropped 4 bases, with 7 bases sitting between them. This CDR3 spans 13 amino acids. CDR1 and CDR2 from the germline V gene are LNHNV and YYDKDF (reference sequence). In DNA form, the CDR3 reads TGTGCCACCAGCAGAGATTTAGGTTACGAGCAGTACTTC. Protein product: CATSRDLGYEQYF.

This clonotype was observed once. CDR3 amino acids: CSANPGQGVYGYTF. DNA of the CDR3: TGCAGTGCCAATCCGGGACAGGGGGTCTATGGCTACACCTTC. The chain uses TRBV20-1 and TRBJ1-2; 11 positions match TRBD1. J gave up 4 bases and V 6 bases, and 7 bases lay outside the gene matches. Germline V gene lookup returns CDR1 DFQATT and CDR2 SNEGSKA (reference sequence). The CDR3 spans 14 residues.

This clonotype has more than one count but fewer than ten. The chain joins TRBV6-6 to TRBJ2-5; perhaps D is TRBD1 or TRBD2 (5 bases each). Trimming shortened V by 6 bases and J by 0 bases, and 11 bases separated the two germline ends. The CDR3 contains 14 residues. Germline-derived CDR1 and CDR2 are MNHNY and SVGAGI (reference sequence). The CDR3 bases are TGTGCCAGCAGGACCTGGGGGTACCAAGAGACCCAGTACTTC. This gives the protein CASRTWGYQETQYF.

This rearrangement joins TRBV7-3 to TRBJ2-3, with a possible D match to TRBD1 (5 bases). Trimming took off 2 bases at V and 4 bases at J, with 19 bases between the two ends. Germline V gives CDR1 SGHTA, CDR2 FQGTGA. The CDR3 is 17 residues long. The CDR3 bases are TGTGCCAGCAGCTTACAGGGTATGGCGTATCAGGCAGATACGCAGTATTTT. Amino acids: CASSLQGMAYQADTQYF.

The rearrangement joins TRBV20-1 to TRBJ1-5; 7 bases agree with TRBD1. The germline CDR1 and CDR2 sequences are DFQATT and SNEGSKA (reference sequence). V gave up 4 bases and J gave up 5 bases; unmatched junction bases: 8. CDR3 length: 14 residues. The CDR3 sequence: CSAIKTGAYQPQHF. The DNA for the CDR3 is TGCAGTGCTATCAAAACAGGGGCCTATCAGCCCCAGCATTTT.